This note documents a single TCR beta chain sequence. Its target is unknown. TCRdb keeps only in-frame clones here, not all; method: immunoSEQ multiplex PCR. The table lists about 27,000 clones, 65% to 90% of them singletons. This record belongs to a study of cytotoxic CD8 clonotypes in ibrutinib-treated CLL. The overall study: Among the patients, around 10 presented as relapsed/refractory and roughly 14 as treatment-naive; roughly 17 showed unmutated IGHV.

Whole-study results and caveats: At the start, clonality exceeded age-matched healthy donors and followed circulating CD8+ T-cell counts.

Trimming took 3 bases from V and 5 from J, leaving 13 bases between them. Germline V gene lookup returns CDR1 LNHDA and CDR2 SQIVND (reference sequence). The CDR3 is 14 amino acids. The material was PBMCs, obtained after 24 months of ibrutinib treatment. The clonotype comes from a human donor with chronic lymphocytic leukemia. The chain combines TRBV19 with TRBJ1-1; D gene unclear. CDR3 protein: CASSIAPAITEAFF. CDR3 DNA: TGTGCCAGTAGTATCGCCCCGGCAATTACTGAAGCTTTCTTT.